This note documents a single TCR beta chain sequence. Its antigen is currently unknown. This sample was taken from a study of blood T cells in healthy people across ages. About the research overall: Template switching retrieved approximately one barcoded beta molecule for each two T cells.

Investigators took around 11 milliliters of peripheral blood from every donor. General study points: The diversity estimates, figures obtained from one million T cells, were considered underestimates.

This CDR3 has 16 residues. The V end lost 1 base, the J end lost 7 bases, and 17 bases lay between the germline ends. CDR1 is LNHNV and CDR2 is YYDKDF in the germline V gene (reference sequence). The authors ran a second PCR of roughly 6 to 12 cycles using a sample-barcoded 5' primer and a J-beta primer mix. TCRdb reanalysed the 5' RACE reads using MiXCR and keeps one entry per CDR3 protein. The data contain some 1.6 million distinct CDR3 sequences, about 35% of them singletons. This receptor was identified in a woman in her 30s in good health. This chain uses TRBV15 with TRBJ2-1; possibly TRBD2 for D (7 bases). Sequenced sample: blood. The CDR3 coding sequence is TGTGCCACCAGCAGAGCTAGGGAGGGGGTTAGAAATGAGCAGTTCTTC. Protein product: CATSRAREGVRNEQFF.